This TCR beta chain was observed in a study of T cells in women clearing cervical HPV infection. Details on this clone: The read falls 3 residues short of the CDR3 end, and the missing part is taken from the germline J gene.

The table came from immunoSEQ multiplex PCR; TCRdb's copy has only in-frame clones and leaves some out. The table gives fewer than 40,000 clones; the top ten clones make up roughly 4.2% of it. Germline CDR1 and CDR2: SGHTA and FQGTGA. Trimming took off 4 bases at V and 1 base at J, with 4 bases between the two ends. The CDR3 has 13 amino acids. The origin of this receptor is a woman aged 18 to 75 with a cervical HPV16 infection that either progressed to CIN3+ or cleared (not recorded which). V usage is TRBV7-3 and J usage is TRBJ2-2; D is unclear. The sequenced sample consisted of blood buffy coat. This CDR3 is CASSSLNTGELFF. The sequenced CDR3 bases are TGTGCCAGCAGCTCCCTGAACACCGGGGAG.